A selection of T cell receptor beta chains follows, all from one sample in a study of T cells in localized non-small cell lung cancer. The repertoire was sequenced with immunoSEQ multiplex PCR; TCRdb's copy has only in-frame clones and lacks some. The sample consists of some 82,000 clones, roughly 80% of them appearing once. The input for sequencing was PBMCs, taken before any cancer treatment. The receptor source for this set is a man aged 40-75 years with stage II squamous cell lung carcinoma. Each CDR3 is given with its conserved first and last residue. A D gene is named only where the DNA matches it firmly. The size field is filled for only some rows; it gives once, few, many or a size class.

V gene	CDR3 length	clone size	D gene	J gene	CDR3 protein	CDR3 DNA
TRBV7-8	16	NA	TRBD2	TRBJ2-1	CASSPQAGRAYNEQFF	TGTGCCAGCAGCCCCCAGGCGGGGAGGGCCTACAATGAGCAGTTCTTC
TRBV28	17	NA	TRBD2	TRBJ2-3	CASSLLTSGTSTDTQYF	TGTGCCAGCAGTTTACTGACTAGCGGCACTAGCACAGATACGCAGTATTTT
TRBV15	14	NA	NA	TRBJ1-6	CATGSGLPDSPLHF	TGTGCCACCGGTTCGGGACTCCCAGATTCACCCCTCCACTTT
TRBV15	15	NA	NA	TRBJ2-6	CATSGTGSGANVLTF	TGTGCCACCAGCGGGACCGGCTCTGGGGCCAACGTCCTGACTTTC
TRBV29-1	13	NA	TRBD1	TRBJ2-7	CSVYRDSSYEQYF	TGCAGCGTGTACCGGGACAGCTCCTACGAGCAGTACTTC
TRBV28	15	NA	TRBD2	TRBJ2-3	CASSRASGGKDTQYF	TGTGCCAGCAGTCGCGCTAGCGGGGGGAAAGATACGCAGTATTTT
TRBV13	14	NA	NA	TRBJ2-5	CASSLGLERETQYF	TGTGCCAGCAGCTTAGGCCTGGAGAGGGAGACCCAGTACTTC
TRBV7-9	14	NA	TRBD2	TRBJ2-7	CASSSLAGEDEQYF	TGTGCCAGCAGCTCCCTAGCGGGAGAGGACGAGCAGTACTTC
TRBV6-5	14	NA	NA	TRBJ1-1	CASSGDIQNTEAFF	TGTGCCAGCAGTGGGGACATCCAGAACACTGAAGCTTTCTTT
TRBV14	13	NA	NA	TRBJ2-5	CASSQGDVGTQYF	TGTGCCAGCAGCCAAGGAGACGTAGGGACCCAGTACTTC
TRBV10-3	13	NA	NA	TRBJ1-2	CAIRAPPGYGYTF	TGTGCCATCAGAGCACCCCCCGGCTATGGCTACACCTTC
TRBV2	12	NA	NA	TRBJ1-5	CASSEDGQPQHF	TGTGCCAGCAGCGAGGACGGACAGCCCCAGCATTTT
TRBV5-1	15	NA	NA	TRBJ2-1	CASSLLWDGHNEQFF	TGCGCCAGCAGCTTGTTGTGGGACGGCCACAATGAGCAGTTCTTC
TRBV19	15	NA	NA	TRBJ1-5	CASSGPALSDQPQHF	TGTGCCAGCTCCGGACCGGCTCTATCGGATCAGCCCCAGCATTTT
TRBV11-2	15	few	TRBD1	TRBJ1-1	CASRNPYRGREEAFF	TGTGCCAGCAGGAACCCCTACAGGGGGCGTGAGGAAGCTTTCTTT
TRBV7-8	15	NA	NA	TRBJ2-1	CASSSGLASYNEQFF	TGTGCCAGCAGCTCGGGACTCGCATCCTACAATGAGCAGTTCTTC
TRBV28	14	NA	NA	TRBJ1-2	CASTLRGRNYGYTF	TGTGCCAGCACCCTCCGAGGTCGCAACTATGGCTACACCTTC
TRBV6-1	13	many	NA	TRBJ1-5	CASSRQHNQPQHF	TGTGCCAGCAGCCGACAGCACAATCAGCCCCAGCATTTT
TRBV28	16	NA	TRBD2	TRBJ2-5	CASSRSGTSGLETQYF	TGTGCCAGCAGTCGTTCCGGGACTAGCGGTCTAGAGACCCAGTACTTC
TRBV18	14	NA	NA	TRBJ1-5	CASSRGWGDQPQHF	TGTGCCAGCTCACGAGGCTGGGGAGATCAGCCCCAGCATTTT
TRBV18	14	few	TRBD1	TRBJ1-4	CASSPGTGGEKLFF	TGTGCCAGCTCACCCGGGACAGGTGGTGAAAAACTGTTTTTT
TRBV2	15	NA	NA	TRBJ1-5	CASSPHGPSNQPQHF	TGTGCCAGCAGTCCCCACGGACCGAGCAATCAGCCCCAGCATTTT